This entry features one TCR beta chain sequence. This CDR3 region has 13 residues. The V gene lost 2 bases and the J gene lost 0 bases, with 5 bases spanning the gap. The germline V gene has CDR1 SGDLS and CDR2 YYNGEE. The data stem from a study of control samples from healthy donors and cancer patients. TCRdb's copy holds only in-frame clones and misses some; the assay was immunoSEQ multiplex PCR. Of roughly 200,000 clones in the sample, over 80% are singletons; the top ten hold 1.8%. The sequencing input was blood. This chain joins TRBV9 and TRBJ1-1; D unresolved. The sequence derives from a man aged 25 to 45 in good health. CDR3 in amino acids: CASSVGMNTEAFF. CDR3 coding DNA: TGTGCCAGCAGCGTGGGAATGAACACTGAAGCTTTCTTT.